The present TCR beta chain was sequenced within a study of blood T cells in healthy people across ages. Germline lookup yields CDR1 SGHTA and CDR2 FQGNSA. The CDR3 consists of 15 residues. V was cut by 2 bases and J by 2 bases, with 12 bases left in between. A second roughly 7 to 12 cycle PCR used barcoded and J-beta primers. TCRdb fed the 5' RACE reads into MiXCR, producing one record per CDR3 protein. Among some 850,000 distinct CDR3 sequences listed, about a quarter were seen once. In addition, the sample was reused for a study of T cells of mothers and their children.

This TCR was recovered from a boy aged 10-17 years in good health. The sample was blood. The chain combines TRBV7-2 with TRBJ2-5; D gene uncertain. This chain's CDR3 is CASSLLPYTQETQYF. CDR3 coding DNA: TGTGCCAGCAGCTTACTTCCATACACTCAAGAGACCCAGTACTTC.